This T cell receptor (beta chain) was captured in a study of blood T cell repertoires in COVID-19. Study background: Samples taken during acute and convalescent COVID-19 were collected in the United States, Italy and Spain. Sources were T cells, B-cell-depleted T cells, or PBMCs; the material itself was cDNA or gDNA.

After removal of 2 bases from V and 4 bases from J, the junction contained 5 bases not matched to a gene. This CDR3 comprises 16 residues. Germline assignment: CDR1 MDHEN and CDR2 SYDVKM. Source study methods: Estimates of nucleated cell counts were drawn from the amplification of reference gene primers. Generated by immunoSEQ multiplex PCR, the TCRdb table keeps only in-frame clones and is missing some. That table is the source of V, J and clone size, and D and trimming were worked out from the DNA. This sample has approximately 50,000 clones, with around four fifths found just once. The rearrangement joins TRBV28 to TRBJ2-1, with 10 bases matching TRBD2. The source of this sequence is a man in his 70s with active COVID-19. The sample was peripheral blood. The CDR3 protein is CASSLLGSGGYNEQFF. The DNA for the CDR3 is TGTGCCAGCAGTTTACTGGGTAGCGGGGGGTACAATGAGCAGTTCTTC.